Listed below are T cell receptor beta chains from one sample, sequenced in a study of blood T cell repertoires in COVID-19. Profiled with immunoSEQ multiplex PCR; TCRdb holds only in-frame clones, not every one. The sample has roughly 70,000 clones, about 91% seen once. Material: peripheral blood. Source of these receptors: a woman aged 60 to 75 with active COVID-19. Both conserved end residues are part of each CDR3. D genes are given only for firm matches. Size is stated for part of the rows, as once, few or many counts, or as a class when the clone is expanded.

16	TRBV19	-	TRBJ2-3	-	TGTGCCAGTAGTATGGAGGGCGGACCCGGCACAGATACGCAGTATTTT	CASSMEGGPGTDTQYF
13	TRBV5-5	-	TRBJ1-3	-	TGTGCCAGCGGGCTTACCTCTGGAAACACCATATATTTT	CASGLTSGNTIYF
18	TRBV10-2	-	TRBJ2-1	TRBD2	TGCGCCAGCAGTGAGTCGACGGGGGGGACTAGCGGGAGGGCCCAGCAGTTCTTC	CASSESTGGTSGRAQQFF
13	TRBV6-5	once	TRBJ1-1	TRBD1	TGTGCCAGCAGGCCGACGGGACAGCTTTTGACTTTCTTT	CASRPTGQLLTFF
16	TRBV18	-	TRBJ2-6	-	TGTGCCAGCTCACCACCGGGCCGCTCTGGGGCCAACGTCCTGACTTTC	CASSPPGRSGANVLTF
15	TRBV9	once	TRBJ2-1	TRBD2	TGTGCCAGCAGCGCCTGGACTAGCGGGGGCAATGAGCAGTTCTTC	CASSAWTSGGNEQFF
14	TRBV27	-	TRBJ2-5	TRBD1	TGTGCCAGCAGTTCACAGGGGGCTTCGGAGACCCAGTACTTC	CASSSQGASETQYF
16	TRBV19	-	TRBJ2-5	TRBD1	TGTGCCAGTACAGGAACAGGACAGGGGGTCGGGGAGACCCAGTACTTC	CASTGTGQGVGETQYF
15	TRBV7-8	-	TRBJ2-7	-	TGTGCCAGCAGCTCCGGACAGAGAAGCCTCTACGAGCAGTACTTC	CASSSGQRSLYEQYF
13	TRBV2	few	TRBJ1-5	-	TGTGCCAGCAGGGGCGGGACTGGTCAGCCCCAGCATTTT	CASRGGTGQPQHF
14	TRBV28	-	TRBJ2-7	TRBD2	TGTGCCAGCAGTCCTTCGGGACTAGCGGTGGAGCAGTACTTC	CASSPSGLAVEQYF
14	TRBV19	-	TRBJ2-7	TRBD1	TGTGCCAGGACCCGGGACAGGGGAGATTACGAGCAGTACTTC	CARTRDRGDYEQYF
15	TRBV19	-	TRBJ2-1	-	TGTGCCAGTAGTTCAGACGCAAGCGTCTACAATGAGCAGTTCTTC	CASSSDASVYNEQFF
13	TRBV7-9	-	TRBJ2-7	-	TGTGCCAGCAGCGTCCCCCAGGGGCGGGAGCAGTACTTC	CASSVPQGREQYF
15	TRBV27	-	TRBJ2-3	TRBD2	TGTGCCAGCAGTTTTGAGCGGGGGGGCACAGATACGCAGTATTTT	CASSFERGGTDTQYF
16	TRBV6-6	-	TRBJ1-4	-	TGTGCCAGCAGTTACCCTTCCCAGGGGTATTTGGAAAAACTGTTTTTT	CASSYPSQGYLEKLFF
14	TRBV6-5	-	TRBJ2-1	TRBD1	TGTGCCAGCAGTTACAGTAAGACAGGGGATGAGCAGTTCTTC	CASSYSKTGDEQFF
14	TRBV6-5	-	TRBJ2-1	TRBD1	TGTGCCAGCAGTAACCGGGACAGGGGGAATGAGCAGTTCTTC	CASSNRDRGNEQFF
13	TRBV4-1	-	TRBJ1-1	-	TGCGCCAGCAGCCGGGCGTCGGGGGTTGAAGCTTTCTTT	CASSRASGVEAFF
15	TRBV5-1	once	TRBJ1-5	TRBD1	TGCGCCAGCAGCTTGGCGGGACAGGGGAATCAGCCCCAGCATTTT	CASSLAGQGNQPQHF
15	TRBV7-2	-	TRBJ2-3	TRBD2	TGTGCCAGCAGCTTTAGCGGGAGTAGCACAGATACGCAGTATTTT	CASSFSGSSTDTQYF
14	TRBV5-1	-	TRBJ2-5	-	TGCGCCAGCAGCTTGGATGCAGTCCAAGAGACCCAGTACTTC	CASSLDAVQETQYF
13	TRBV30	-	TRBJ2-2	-	TGTGCCTGGACCCTAACCCGCACCGGGGAGCTGTTTTTT	CAWTLTRTGELFF
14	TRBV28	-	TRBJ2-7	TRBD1	TGTGCCAGCAGTTTATGGCAGGGGGCCCGCGAGCAGTACTTC	CASSLWQGAREQYF
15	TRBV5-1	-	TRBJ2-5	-	TGCGCCAGCAACTCGGGCATAGCAGCGGATGAGACCCAGTACTTC	CASNSGIAADETQYF
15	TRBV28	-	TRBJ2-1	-	TGTGCCAGCAGCCCCCCCGGACTATCCTACAATGAGCAGTTCTTC	CASSPPGLSYNEQFF
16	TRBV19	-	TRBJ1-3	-	TGTGCCAGTAGATCCAGTTCGACAGGCTCTGGAAACACCATATATTTT	CASRSSSTGSGNTIYF
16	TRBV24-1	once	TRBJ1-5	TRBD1	TGTGCCACCAGTGATCACCGGGACAGTCCCGGACCGCCCCAGCATTTT	CATSDHRDSPGPPQHF